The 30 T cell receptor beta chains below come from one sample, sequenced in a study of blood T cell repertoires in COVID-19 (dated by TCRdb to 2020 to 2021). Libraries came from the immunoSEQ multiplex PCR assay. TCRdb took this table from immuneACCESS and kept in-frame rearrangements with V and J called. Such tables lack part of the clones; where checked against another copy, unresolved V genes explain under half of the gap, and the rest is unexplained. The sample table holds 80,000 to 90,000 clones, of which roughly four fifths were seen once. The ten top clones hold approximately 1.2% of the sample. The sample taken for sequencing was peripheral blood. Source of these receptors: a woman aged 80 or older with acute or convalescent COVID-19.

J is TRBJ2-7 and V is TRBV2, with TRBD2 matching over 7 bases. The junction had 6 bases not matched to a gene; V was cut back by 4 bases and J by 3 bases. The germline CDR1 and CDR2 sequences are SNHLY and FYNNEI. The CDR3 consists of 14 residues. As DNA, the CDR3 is TGTGCCAGCAGTGTTGAGGGAGGGAACTACGAGCAGTACTTC. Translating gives CASSVEGGNYEQYF.

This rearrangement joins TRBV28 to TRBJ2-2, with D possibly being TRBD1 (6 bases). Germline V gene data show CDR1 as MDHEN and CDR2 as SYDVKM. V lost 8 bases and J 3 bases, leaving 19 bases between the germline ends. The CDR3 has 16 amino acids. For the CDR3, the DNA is TGTGCCAGCGGATTGACCAAGGGGGTGGACACCGGGGAGCTGTTTTTT. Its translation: CASGLTKGVDTGELFF. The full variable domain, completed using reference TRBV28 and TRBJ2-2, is DVKVTQSSRYLVKRTGEKVFLECVQDMDHENMFWYRQDPGLGLRLIYFSYDVKMKEKGDIPEGYSVSREKKERFSLILESASTNQTSMYLCASGLTKGVDTGELFFGEGSRLTVL.

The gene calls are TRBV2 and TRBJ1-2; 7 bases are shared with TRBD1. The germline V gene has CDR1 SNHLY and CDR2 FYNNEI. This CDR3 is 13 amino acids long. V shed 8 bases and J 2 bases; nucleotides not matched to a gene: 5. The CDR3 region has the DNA TGTGCCAGCCGGGACAGCGCAAACTATGGCTACACCTTC. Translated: CASRDSANYGYTF.

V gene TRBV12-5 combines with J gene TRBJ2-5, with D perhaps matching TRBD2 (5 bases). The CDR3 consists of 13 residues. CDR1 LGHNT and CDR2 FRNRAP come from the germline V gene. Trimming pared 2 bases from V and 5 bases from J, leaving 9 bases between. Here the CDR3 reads CASGLRGWETQYF. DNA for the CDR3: TGTGCTAGTGGTTTGCGAGGGTGGGAGACCCAGTACTTC.

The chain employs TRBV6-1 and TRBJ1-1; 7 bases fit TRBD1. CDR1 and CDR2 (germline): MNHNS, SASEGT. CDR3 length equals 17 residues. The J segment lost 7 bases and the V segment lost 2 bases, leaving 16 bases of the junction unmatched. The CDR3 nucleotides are TGTGCCAGCAGTGAAAAGCGACAGGGAACCTTTTTTATTGAAGCTTTCTTT. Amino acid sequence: CASSEKRQGTFFIEAFF.

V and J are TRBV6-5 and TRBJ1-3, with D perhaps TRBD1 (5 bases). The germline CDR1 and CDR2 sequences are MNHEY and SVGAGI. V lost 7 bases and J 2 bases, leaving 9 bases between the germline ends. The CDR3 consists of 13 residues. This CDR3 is CASIGRAGNTIYF. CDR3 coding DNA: TGTGCCAGCATTGGCAGGGCTGGAAACACCATATATTTT.

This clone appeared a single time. CDR3 nucleotides: TGTGCCAGCAGCCAAGCCTCAGGGCCCCAAGAGACCCAGTACTTC. It encodes CASSQASGPQETQYF. This chain uses TRBV14 with TRBJ2-5; tentatively, D is TRBD1 (5 bases). CDR1 is SGHDN and CDR2 is FVKESK in the germline V gene. The CDR3 totals 15 residues. V lost 1 base and J 1 base, leaving 10 bases between the germline ends.

The CDR3 region is CASSSTDRYNQPQHF. CDR3 nucleotide sequence: TGTGCCAGCAGCTCTACAGATCGGTATAATCAGCCCCAGCATTTT. V gene TRBV28 combines with J gene TRBJ1-5, with D unclear. CDR3 length: 15 residues. V shed 6 bases and J shed 4 bases, with 16 bases lying between them. CDR1 and CDR2 from the germline V gene are MDHEN and SYDVKM.

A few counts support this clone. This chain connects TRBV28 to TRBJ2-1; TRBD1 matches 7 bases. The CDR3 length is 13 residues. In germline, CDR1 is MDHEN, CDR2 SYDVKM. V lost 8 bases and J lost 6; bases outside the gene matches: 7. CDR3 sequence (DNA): TGTGCCAGCGTACCGGGACAGTTCAATGAGCAGTTCTTC. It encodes CASVPGQFNEQFF.

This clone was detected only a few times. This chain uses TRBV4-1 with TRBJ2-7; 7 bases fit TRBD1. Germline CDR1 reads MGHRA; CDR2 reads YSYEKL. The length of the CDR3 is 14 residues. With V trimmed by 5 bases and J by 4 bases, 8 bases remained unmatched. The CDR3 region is CASSNTGEGYEQYF. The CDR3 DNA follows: TGCGCCAGCAGCAATACAGGGGAAGGGTACGAGCAGTACTTC.

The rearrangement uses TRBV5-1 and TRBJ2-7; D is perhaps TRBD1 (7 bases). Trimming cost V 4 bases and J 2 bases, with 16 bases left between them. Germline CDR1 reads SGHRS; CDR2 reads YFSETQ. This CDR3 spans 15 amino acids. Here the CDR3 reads CASSGGTAITYEQYF. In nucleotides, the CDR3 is TGCGCCAGCAGCGGGGGGACAGCGATTACCTACGAGCAGTACTTC. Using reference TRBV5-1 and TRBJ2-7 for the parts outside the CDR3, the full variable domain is KAGVTQTPRYLIKTRGQQVTLSCSPISGHRSVSWYQQTPGQGLQFLFEYFSETQRNKGNFPGRFSGRQFSNSRSEMNVSTLELGDSALYLCASSGGTAITYEQYFGPGTRLTVT.

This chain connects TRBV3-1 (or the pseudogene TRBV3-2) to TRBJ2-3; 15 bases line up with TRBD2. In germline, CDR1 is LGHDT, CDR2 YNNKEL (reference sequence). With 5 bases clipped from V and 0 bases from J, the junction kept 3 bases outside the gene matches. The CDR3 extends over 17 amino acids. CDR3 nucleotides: TGTGCCAGCAGCGGGACTAGCGGGAGGAGGAGCACAGATACGCAGTATTTT. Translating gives CASSGTSGRRSTDTQYF.

Here the CDR3 DNA reads TGTGCCAGCAGCTTAAAAGCCCGGGAAGGCGAGCAGTACTTC. The encoded protein is CASSLKAREGEQYF. The genes are TRBV11-2 and TRBJ2-7; D is possibly TRBD2 (5 bases). The CDR3 totals 14 residues. The V gene lost 2 bases and the J gene lost 6 bases, with 14 bases spanning the gap. The germline CDR1 and CDR2 sequences are SGHAT and FQNNGV.

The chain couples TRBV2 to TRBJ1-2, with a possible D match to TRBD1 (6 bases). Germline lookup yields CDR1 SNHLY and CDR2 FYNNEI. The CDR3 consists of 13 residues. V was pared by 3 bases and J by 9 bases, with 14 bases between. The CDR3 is CASSDGQGNSYTF. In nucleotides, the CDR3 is TGTGCCAGCAGTGATGGGCAGGGGAATAGCTACACCTTC.

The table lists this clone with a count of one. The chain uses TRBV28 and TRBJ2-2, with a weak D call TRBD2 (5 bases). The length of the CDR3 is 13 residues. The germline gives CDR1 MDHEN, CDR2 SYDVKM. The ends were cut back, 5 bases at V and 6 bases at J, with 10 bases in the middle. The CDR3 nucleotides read TGTGCCAGCAGTACTACTAGATCCGGGGAGCTGTTTTTT. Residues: CASSTTRSGELFF.

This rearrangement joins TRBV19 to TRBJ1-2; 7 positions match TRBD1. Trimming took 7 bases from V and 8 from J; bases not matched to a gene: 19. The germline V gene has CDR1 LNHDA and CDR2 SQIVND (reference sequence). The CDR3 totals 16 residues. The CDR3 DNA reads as TGTGCCAGTAACATTCAACCCGGGACAGCCCCGGGAGGCTACACCTTC. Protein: CASNIQPGTAPGGYTF.

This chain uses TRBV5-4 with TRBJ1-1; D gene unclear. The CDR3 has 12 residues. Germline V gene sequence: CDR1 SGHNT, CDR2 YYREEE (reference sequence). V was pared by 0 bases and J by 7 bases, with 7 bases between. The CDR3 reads CASSLDRGEAFF. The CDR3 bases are TGTGCCAGCAGCTTGGATCGGGGTGAAGCTTTCTTT.

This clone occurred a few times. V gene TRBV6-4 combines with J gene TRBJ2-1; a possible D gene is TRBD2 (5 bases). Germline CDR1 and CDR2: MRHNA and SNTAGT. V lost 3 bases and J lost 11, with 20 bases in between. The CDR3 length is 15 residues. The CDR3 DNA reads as TGTGCCAGCAGTGATAGGAGACTAACGCCGTACAAGCAGTTCTTC. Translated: CASSDRRLTPYKQFF.

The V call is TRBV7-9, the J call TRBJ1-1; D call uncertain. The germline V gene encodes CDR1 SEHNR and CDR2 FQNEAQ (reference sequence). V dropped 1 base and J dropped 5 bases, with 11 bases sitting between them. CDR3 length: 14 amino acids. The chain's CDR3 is CASSLDVQWTEAFF. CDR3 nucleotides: TGTGCCAGCAGCTTAGACGTCCAGTGGACTGAAGCTTTCTTT.

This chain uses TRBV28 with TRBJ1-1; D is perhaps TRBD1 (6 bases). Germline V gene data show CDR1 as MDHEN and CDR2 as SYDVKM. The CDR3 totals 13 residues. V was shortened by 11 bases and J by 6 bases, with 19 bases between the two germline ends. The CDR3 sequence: CAGADSRGAEAFF. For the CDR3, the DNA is TGTGCCGGTGCGGACAGTCGGGGCGCTGAAGCTTTCTTT.

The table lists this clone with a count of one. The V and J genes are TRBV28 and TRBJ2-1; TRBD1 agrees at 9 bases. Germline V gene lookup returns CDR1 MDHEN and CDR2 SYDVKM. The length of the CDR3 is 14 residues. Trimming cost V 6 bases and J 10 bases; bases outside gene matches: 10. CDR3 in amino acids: CASRMGQGHREQFF. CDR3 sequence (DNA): TGTGCCAGCAGGATGGGACAGGGCCATCGGGAGCAGTTCTTC.

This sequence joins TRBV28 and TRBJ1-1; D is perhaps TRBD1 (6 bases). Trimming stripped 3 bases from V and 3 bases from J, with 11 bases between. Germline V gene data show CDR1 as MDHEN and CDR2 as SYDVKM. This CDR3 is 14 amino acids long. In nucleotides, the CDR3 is TGTGCCAGCAGTTTTATACAGGGAGACACTGAAGCTTTCTTT. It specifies CASSFIQGDTEAFF.

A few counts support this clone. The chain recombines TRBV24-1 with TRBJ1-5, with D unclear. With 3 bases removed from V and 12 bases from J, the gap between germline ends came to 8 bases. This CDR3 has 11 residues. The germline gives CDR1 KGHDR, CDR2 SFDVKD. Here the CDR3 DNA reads TGTGCCACCAGTGATGCGAAACTCCAGCATTTT. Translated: CATSDAKLQHF.

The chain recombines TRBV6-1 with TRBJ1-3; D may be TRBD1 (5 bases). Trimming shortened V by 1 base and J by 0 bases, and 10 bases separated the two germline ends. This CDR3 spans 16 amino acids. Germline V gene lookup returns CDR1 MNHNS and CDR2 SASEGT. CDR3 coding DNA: TGTGCCAGCAGTGAAGTGACGGGGGGCTCTGGAAACACCATATATTTT. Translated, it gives CASSEVTGGSGNTIYF.

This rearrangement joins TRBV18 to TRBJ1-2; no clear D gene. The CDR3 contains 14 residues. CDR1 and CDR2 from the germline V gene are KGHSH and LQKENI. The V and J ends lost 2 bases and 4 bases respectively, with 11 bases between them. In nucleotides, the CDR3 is TGTGCCAGCTCACCAGGGGAGACAATCTATGGCTACACCTTC. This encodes CASSPGETIYGYTF.

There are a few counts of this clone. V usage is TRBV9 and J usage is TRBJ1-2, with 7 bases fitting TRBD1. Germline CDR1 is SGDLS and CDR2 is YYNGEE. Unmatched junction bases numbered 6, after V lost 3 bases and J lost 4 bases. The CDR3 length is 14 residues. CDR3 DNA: TGTGCCAGCAGCGCTTCTACAGGGGCCTATGGCTACACCTTC. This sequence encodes CASSASTGAYGYTF.

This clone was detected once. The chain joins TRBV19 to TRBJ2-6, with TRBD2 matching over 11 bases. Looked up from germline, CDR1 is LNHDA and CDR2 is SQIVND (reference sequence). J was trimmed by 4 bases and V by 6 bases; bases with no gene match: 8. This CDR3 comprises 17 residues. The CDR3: CASSPLTSGRGANVLTF. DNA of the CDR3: TGTGCCAGTAGCCCACTAACTAGCGGGAGAGGGGCCAACGTCCTGACTTTC.

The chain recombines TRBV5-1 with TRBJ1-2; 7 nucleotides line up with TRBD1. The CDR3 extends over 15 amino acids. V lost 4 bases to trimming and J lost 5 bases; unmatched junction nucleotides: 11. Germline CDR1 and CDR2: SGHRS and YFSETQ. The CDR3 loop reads CASSPGQRAPYGYTF. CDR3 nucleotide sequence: TGCGCCAGCAGCCCGGGACAGCGCGCCCCTTATGGCTACACCTTC.

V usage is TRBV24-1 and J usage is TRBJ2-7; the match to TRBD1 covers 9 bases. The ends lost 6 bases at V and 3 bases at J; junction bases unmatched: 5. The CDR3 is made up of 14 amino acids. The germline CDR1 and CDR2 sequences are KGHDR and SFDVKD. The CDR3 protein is CATSSGTGFYEQYF. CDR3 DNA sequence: TGTGCCACCAGTTCGGGGACAGGGTTCTACGAGCAGTACTTC.

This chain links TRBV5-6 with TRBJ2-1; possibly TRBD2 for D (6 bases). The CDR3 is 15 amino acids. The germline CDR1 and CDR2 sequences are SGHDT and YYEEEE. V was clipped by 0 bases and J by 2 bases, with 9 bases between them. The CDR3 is CASSLVGGAYNEQFF. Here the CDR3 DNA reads TGTGCCAGCAGCTTGGTCGGGGGAGCCTACAATGAGCAGTTCTTC.